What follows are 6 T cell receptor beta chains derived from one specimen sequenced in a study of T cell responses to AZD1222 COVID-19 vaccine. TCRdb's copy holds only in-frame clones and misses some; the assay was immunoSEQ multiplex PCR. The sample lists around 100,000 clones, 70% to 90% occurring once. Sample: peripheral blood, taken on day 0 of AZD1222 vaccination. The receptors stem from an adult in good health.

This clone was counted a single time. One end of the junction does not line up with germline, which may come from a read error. The CDR3 region has the DNA TGTGCCAGCAGCTTGCAGCCCGAGAACACAGATACGCAGTATTTT. Its translation is CASSLQPENTDTQYF. The V call is TRBV5-1, the J call TRBJ2-3; D is unclear. There are 15 residues in the CDR3. Germline assignment: CDR1 SGHRS and CDR2 YFSETQ.

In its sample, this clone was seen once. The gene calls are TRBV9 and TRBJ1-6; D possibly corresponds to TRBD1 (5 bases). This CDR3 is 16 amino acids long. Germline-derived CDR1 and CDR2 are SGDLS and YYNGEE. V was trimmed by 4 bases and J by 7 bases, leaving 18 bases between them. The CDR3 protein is CASSPLSSRVNSPLHF. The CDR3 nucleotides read TGTGCCAGCAGCCCACTTTCATCCAGGGTGAATTCACCCCTCCACTTT.

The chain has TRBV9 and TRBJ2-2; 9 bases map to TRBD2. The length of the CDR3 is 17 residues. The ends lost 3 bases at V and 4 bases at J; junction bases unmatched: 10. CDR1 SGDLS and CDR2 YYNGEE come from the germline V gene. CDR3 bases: TGTGCCAGCAGCGGCCGACGACTAGCGGAGGGCACCGGGGAGCTGTTTTTT. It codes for CASSGRRLAEGTGELFF.

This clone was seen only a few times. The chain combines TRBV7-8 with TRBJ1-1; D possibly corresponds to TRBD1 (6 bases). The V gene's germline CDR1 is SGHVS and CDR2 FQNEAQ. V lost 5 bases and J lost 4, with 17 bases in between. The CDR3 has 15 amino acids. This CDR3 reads CASSPWGGGGTEAFF. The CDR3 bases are TGTGCCAGCAGCCCATGGGGGGGCGGCGGCACTGAAGCTTTCTTT.

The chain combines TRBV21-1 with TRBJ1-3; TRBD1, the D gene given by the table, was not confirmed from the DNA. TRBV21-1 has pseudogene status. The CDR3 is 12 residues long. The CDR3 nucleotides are TGTGCCAGCAGCAAAGAAGGCAGGGCGGTAGATTTT. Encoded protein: CASSKEGRAVDF.

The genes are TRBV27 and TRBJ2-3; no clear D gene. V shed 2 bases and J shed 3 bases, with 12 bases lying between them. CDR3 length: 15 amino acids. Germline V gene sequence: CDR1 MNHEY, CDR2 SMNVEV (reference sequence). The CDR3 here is CASSLEKSRTDTQYF. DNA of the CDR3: TGTGCCAGCAGTTTAGAGAAATCACGAACAGATACGCAGTATTTT.